This T cell receptor (beta chain) stems from a study of shared clonotypes between healthy human individuals (dated by TCRdb to about 2020). Study-wide context: The cohort included three men and a couple of women between 18 and 49 years of age. Per donor, leukapheresis produced somewhere between about 0.94 and 8.9 billion PBMCs. For each donor, CD4 naive and CD4 memory were each given three plates, CD8 naive was given two plates, and CD8 memory was given one plate. To increase sequencing depth and limit assay-specific biases, different laboratories used diverse techniques to prepare libraries and sequence TCR repertoires. Blood TCR repertoires of about 5 healthy adults were deeply sequenced to estimate repertoire size and the extent of clonotype sharing between individuals.

TCR CDR3 regions were amplified from genomic DNA by multiplex PCR using the deep immunoSEQ assay. Extracted genomic DNA from each cell subset was spread evenly across all wells of several immunoSEQ 96-well plates, with each plate serving as a replicate. For sorted subsets, roughly 200 ng of genomic DNA, equivalent to some 30,000 T cell genomes, went into each replicate PCR. Purified libraries were quantified with a Qubit 3.0 fluorometer, sized on a Bioanalyzer 2100, and re-quantified with the KAPA Library Quantification kit. Each immunoSEQ 96-well plate was sequenced on its own single-read 150-cycle Illumina NextSeq 550 flow cell. Regarding the original processing steps: Because the immunoSEQ output held only junctional sequences and lacked quality scores, the filtering could not match the filtering applied to full-length reads. Sequences were annotated with PyIR, a Python wrapper for IgBLAST v1.9, and V/J genes and CDR3 were assigned using IMGT germline references. Reads with weak V/J assignments (E-value above 1e-6), missing CDR3, stop codons, out-of-frame junctions, or ambiguous translated residues were removed. A V3J clonotype was defined by an identical inferred V gene, J gene, and CDR3 amino acid sequence. Percentage overlap between repertoires was calculated by dividing the number of shared unique clonotypes by the size of the smaller repertoire. Repertoire richness was assessed with RTK rarefaction, the Chao1 estimator, and Recon v2.1 estimates of unobserved clonotypes. For all TCRbeta clonotypes obtained by the gDNA method from a few donors, generation probabilities were computed with OLGA. TCRdb holds this immuneACCESS table with in-frame rearrangements only. Some clones are missing; in checked studies, unresolved V genes explain under half, and the rest has no known cause. That table is the source of V, J and clone size, and D and trimming were worked out from the DNA. A total of some 2 million clones appear in this sample, over 85% of them only once. The ten top clones hold more than 0.1% of the sample.

Turning to this clone: Its antigen remains undetermined. Base-call qualities are not available, and no considerably larger clone is one nucleotide away.

Summary of the overall study and its limitations: Across four donors, about 5.2% of naive CD4, over 3% of naive CD8, 2% to 2.5% of memory CD4, and approximately 0.4% of memory CD8 clonotypes were shared. Naive subsets generally had larger estimated clonotype richness than memory subsets did. Sampling was restricted to blood, and TCR repertoires in tissues likely differ from the TCR repertoires found in blood. Pairwise subsampling indicated that sequencing depth was expected to affect the degree of clonotype sharing among donors. Higher generation probabilities were observed for clonotypes shared by all four sorted-subset donors than for non-shared clonotypes. Even with the large sequencing depth, rarefaction of the sorted-subset datasets indicated that sequencing was incomplete. Because the study included a small number of donors, the genetic and exposure-history diversity represented was limited.

Healthy HIV-negative adults with no recently reported acute infections or vaccinations were included as donors. Every donor was a Caucasian adult living in Nashville, Tennessee, USA. CD4+ T cells were enriched through magnetic negative selection, after which naive cells were positively selected on CD45RA and the remaining negative fraction served as the memory subset. Blood was collected by leukapheresis, and PBMCs were isolated by Ficoll-Histopaque density gradient centrifugation and then cryopreserved in liquid nitrogen vapor phase. Analytical flow cytometry was used to check the purity and quantity of each magnetically sorted T cell population. Genomic DNA was isolated from every sorted fraction and measured by UV absorbance on a Nanodrop 2000c. Spanning cysteine to phenylalanine, the CDR3 consists of 15 amino acids. The kept DNA is CDR3 alone, 45 bases in frame from the first base. CDR1 and CDR2 are read off the germline V gene (reference sequence) as GTSNPN and SVGIG. The germline V end is reduced by 2 bases and the J end by 3 bases; junction bases left unmatched: 2.

The source material was naive CD4+ T cells sorted from blood. The cell subset or site label corresponds to: CD45RA+ positively selected. The sequence came from a man younger than 35 in good health. Recombination joined TRBV30 with TRBJ2-3; 13 of the junction bases match TRBD2. The CDR3 region has the sequence CAWSTTSGRTDTQYF. Read as DNA, the sequence is TGTGCCTGGAGTACGACTAGCGGGAGGACAGATACGCAGTATTTT.